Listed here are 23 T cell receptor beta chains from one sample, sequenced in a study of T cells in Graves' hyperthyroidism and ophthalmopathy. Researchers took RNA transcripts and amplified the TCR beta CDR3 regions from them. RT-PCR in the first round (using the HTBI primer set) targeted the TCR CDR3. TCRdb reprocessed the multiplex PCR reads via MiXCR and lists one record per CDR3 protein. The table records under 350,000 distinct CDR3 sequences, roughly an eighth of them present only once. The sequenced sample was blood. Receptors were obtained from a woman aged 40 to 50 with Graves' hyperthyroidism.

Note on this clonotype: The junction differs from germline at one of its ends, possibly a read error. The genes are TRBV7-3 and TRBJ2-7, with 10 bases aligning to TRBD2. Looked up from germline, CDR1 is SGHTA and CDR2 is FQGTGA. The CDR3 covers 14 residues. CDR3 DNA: TGTGCCAGCAGCTTAGGGACTAGCGCCTACGAGCGGTACTTC. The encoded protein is CASSLGTSAYERYF.

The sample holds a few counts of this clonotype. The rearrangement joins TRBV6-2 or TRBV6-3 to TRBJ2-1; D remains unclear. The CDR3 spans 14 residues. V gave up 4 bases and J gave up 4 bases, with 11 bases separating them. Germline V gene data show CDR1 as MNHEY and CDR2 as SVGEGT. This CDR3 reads CASSLLRRYNEQFF. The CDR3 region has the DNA TGTGCCAGCAGTTTGTTAAGACGGTACAATGAGCAGTTCTTC.

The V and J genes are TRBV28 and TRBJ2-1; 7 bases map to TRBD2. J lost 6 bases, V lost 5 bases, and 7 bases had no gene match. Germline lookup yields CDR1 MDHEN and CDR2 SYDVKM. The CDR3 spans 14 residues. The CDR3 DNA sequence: TGTGCCAGCAGTGGAAGGGAGGGGCTCAATGAGCAGTTCTTC. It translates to CASSGREGLNEQFF.

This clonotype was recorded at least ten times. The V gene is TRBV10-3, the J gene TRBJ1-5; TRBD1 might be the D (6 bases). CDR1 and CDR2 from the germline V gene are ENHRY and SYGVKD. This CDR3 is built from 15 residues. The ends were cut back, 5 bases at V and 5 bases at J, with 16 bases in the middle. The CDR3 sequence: CAISPATGIDQPQHF. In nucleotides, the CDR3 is TGTGCCATCAGTCCTGCAACAGGGATAGATCAGCCCCAGCATTTT.

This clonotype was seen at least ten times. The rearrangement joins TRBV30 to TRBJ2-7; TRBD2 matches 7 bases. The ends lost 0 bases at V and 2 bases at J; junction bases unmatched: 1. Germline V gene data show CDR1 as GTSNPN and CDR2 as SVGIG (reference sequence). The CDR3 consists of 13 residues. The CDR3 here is CAWSVAGAYEQYF. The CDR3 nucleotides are TGTGCCTGGAGTGTGGCGGGGGCCTACGAGCAGTACTTC.

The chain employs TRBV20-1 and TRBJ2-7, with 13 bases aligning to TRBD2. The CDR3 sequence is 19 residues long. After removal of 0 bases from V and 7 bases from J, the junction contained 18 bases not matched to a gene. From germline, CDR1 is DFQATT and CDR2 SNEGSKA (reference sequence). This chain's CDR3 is CSARDQGLAGDTMYGEQYF. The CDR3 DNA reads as TGCAGTGCTAGAGATCAAGGACTAGCGGGGGACACAATGTATGGGGAGCAGTACTTC.

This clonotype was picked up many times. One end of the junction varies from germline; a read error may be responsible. The CDR3 sequence: CANSVGGGSTEAFF. Here the CDR3 DNA reads TGTGCCAACAGCGTAGGGGGGGGTAGCACTGAAGCTTTCTTT. The V call is TRBV9, the J call TRBJ1-1, with D possibly matching TRBD1 (6 bases). This CDR3 comprises 14 residues. The germline V gene has CDR1 SGDLS and CDR2 YYNGEE. Full variable domain (rest looked up from reference TRBV9 and TRBJ1-1): DSGVTQTPKHLITATGQRVTLRCSPRSGDLSVYWYQQSLDQGLQFLIQYYNGEERAKGNILERFSAQQFPDLHSELNLSSLELGDSALYFCANSVGGGSTEAFFGQGTRLTVV.

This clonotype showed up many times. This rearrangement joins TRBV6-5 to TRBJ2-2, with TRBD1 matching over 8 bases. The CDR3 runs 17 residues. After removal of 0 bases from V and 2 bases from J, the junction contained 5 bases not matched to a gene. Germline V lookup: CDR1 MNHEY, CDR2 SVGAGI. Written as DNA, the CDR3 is TGTGCCAGCAGTTACTCGGGACAGGACTTAAACACCGGGGAGCTGTTTTTT. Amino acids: CASSYSGQDLNTGELFF.

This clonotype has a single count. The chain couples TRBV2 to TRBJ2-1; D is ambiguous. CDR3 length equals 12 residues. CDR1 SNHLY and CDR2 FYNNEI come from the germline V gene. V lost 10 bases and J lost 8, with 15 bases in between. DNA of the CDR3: TGTGCCAACGAAGGAAAAGTGTATGAGCAGTTCTTC. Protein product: CANEGKVYEQFF. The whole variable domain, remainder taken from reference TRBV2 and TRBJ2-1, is EPEVTQTPSHQVTQMGQEVILRCVPISNHLYFYWYRQILGQKVEFLVSFYNNEISEKSEIFDDQFSVERPDGSNFTLKIRSTKLEDSAMYFCANEGKVYEQFFGPGTRLTVL.

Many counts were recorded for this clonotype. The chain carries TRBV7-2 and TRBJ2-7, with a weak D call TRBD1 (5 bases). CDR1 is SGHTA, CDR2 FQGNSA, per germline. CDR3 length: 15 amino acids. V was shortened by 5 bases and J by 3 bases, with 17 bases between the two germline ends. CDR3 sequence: CASSPSLDRNYEQYF. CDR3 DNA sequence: TGTGCCAGCAGCCCCAGCCTTGACAGAAACTACGAGCAGTACTTC.

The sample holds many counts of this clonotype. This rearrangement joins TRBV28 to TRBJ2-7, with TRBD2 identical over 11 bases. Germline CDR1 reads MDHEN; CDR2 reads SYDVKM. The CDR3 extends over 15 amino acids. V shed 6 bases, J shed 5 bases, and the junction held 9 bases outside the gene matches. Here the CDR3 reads CASSLTSGNPHEQYF. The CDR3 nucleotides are TGTGCCAGCAGCCTGACTAGCGGGAATCCCCACGAGCAGTACTTC.

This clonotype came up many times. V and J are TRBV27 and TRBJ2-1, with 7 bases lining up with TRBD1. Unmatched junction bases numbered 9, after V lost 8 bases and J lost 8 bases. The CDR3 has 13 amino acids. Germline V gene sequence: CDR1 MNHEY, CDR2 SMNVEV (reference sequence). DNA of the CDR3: TGTGCCAGCCAGATGAGAAGGGGGCATGAGCAGTTCTTC. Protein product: CASQMRRGHEQFF.

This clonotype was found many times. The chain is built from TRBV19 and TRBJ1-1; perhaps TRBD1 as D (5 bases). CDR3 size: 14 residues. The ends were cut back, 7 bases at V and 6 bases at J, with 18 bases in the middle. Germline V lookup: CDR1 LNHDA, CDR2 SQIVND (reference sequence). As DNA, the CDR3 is TGTGCCAGTATCCCGACACACCAGGGCTCTGAAGCTTTCTTT. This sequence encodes CASIPTHQGSEAFF.

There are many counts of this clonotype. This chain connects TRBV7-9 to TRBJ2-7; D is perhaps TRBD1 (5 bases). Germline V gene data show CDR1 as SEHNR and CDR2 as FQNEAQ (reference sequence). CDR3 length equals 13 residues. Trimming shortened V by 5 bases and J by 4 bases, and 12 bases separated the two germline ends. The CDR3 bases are TGTGCCAGCAGCCCGGACAAGATATACGAGCAGTACTTC. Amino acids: CASSPDKIYEQYF. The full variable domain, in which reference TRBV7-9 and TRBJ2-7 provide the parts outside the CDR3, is DTGVSQNPRHKITKRGQNVTFRCDPISEHNRLYWYRQTLGQGPEFLTYFQNEAQLEKSRLLSDRFSAERPKGSFSTLEIQRTEQGDSAMYLCASSPDKIYEQYFGPGTRLTVT.

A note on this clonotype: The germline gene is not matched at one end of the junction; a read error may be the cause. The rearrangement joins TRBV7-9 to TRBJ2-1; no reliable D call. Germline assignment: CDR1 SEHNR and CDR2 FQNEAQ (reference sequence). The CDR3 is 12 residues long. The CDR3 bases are TGTGCCAGCAGCTGGGATAGCAATAAGCAGTTCTTC. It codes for CASSWDSNKQFF. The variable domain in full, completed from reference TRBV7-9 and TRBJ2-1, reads DTGVSQNPRHKITKRGQNVTFRCDPISEHNRLYWYRQTLGQGPEFLTYFQNEAQLEKSRLLSDRFSAERPKGSFSTLEIQRTEQGDSAMYLCASSWDSNKQFFGPGTRLTVL.

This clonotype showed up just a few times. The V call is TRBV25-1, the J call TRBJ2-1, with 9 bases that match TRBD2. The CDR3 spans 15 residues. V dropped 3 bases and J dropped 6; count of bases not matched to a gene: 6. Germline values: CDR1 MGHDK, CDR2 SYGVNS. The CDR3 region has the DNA TGTGCCAGCAGTGACATAGCGGGAGTGATCAATGAGCAGTTCTTC. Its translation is CASSDIAGVINEQFF.

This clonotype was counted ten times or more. This CDR3 is CASGFPTGELFF. The CDR3 DNA is TGTGCTAGTGGTTTCCCCACCGGGGAGCTGTTTTTT. This chain connects TRBV12-5 to TRBJ2-2; D not certain. CDR3 length: 12 amino acids. CDR1 and CDR2 from the germline V gene are LGHNT and FRNRAP. The germline V and J ends were trimmed by 3 bases and 4 bases, with 3 bases remaining between them.

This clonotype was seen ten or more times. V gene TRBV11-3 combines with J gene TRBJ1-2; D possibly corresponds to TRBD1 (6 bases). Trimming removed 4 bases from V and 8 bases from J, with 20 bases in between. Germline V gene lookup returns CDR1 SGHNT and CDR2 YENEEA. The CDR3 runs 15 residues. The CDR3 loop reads CASSSITGGRGGYTF. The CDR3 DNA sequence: TGTGCCAGCAGCTCGATAACGGGGGGCAGGGGCGGCTACACCTTC.

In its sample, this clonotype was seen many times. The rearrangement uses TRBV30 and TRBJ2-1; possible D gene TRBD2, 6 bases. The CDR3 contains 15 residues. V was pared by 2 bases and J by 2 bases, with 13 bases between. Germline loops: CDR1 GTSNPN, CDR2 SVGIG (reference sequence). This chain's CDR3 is CAWSWGDRPYNEQFF. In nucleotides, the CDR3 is TGTGCCTGGAGTTGGGGGGACCGGCCCTACAATGAGCAGTTCTTC.

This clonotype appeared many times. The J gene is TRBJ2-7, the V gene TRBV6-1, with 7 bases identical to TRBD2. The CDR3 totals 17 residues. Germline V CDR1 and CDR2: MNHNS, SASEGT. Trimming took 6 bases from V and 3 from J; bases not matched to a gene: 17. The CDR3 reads CASRGILGARDYYEQYF. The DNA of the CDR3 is TGTGCCAGCAGGGGAATCCTAGGGGCGAGGGACTACTACGAGCAGTACTTC.

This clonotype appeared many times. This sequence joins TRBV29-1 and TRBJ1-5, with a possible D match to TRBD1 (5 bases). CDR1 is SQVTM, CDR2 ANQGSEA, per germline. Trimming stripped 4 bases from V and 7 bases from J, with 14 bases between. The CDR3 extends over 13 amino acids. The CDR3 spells CSVVPQGGQPQHF. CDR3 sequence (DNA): TGCAGCGTTGTTCCGCAGGGAGGCCAGCCCCAGCATTTT.

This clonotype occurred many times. DNA of the CDR3: TGTGCCAGCAGCTTAGCAGGGGCGCACGAGACCCAGTACTTC. Its protein product is CASSLAGAHETQYF. The rearrangement joins TRBV7-2 to TRBJ2-5, with a weak D call TRBD1 (5 bases). CDR1 and CDR2 from the germline V gene are SGHTA and FQGNSA. The V and J ends lost 0 bases and 5 bases respectively, with 10 bases between them. The CDR3 is made up of 14 amino acids.

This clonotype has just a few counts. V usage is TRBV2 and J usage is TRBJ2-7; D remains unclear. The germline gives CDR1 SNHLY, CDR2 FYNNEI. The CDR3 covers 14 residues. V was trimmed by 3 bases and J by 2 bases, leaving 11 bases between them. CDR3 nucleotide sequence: TGTGCCAGCAGTGAGCTTACAAGCCCCTACGAGCAGTACTTC. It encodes CASSELTSPYEQYF.